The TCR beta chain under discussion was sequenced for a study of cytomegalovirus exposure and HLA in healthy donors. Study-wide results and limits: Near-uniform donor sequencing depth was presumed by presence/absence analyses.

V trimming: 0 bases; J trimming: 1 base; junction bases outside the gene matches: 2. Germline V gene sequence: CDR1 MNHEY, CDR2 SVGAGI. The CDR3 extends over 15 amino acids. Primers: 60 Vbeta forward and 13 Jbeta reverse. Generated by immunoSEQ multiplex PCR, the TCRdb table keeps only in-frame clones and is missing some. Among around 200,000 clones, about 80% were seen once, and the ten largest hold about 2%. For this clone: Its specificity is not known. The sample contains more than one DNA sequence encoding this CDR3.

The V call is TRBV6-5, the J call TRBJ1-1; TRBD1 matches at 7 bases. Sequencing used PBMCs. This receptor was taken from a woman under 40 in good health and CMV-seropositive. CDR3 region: CASSYSRDRNTEAFF. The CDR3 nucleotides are TGTGCCAGCAGTTACTCTCGGGACAGGAACACTGAAGCTTTCTTT.